This T cell receptor (beta chain) comes out of a study of monozygotic twins with inflammatory bowel disease. Findings and caveats of the study: Concordance status among twins (concordant versus discordant) showed no link to repertoire similarity, possibly from limited power. Patient repertoires may have gained variability from differing immunosuppressive treatments.

In regard to this clonotype: Its antigen is currently unknown.

The CDR3 consists of 13 residues. Germline values: CDR1 LNHNV, CDR2 YYDKDF (reference sequence). For each CDR3 protein, TCRdb gives one entry from its re-call of the 5' RACE reads, without DNA. The sample has 200,000 to 250,000 distinct CDR3 sequences. V gene TRBV15 combines with J gene TRBJ2-7; lacking DNA, the TRBD2 call made by TCRdb goes unchecked. The TCR was taken from a human donor with ulcerative colitis or Crohn's disease, or a healthy co-twin of an affected twin (not recorded which). Sample: blood. This CDR3 reads CATSKFTGGEQNF.